These 21 T cell receptor beta chains were all obtained from the same sample, sequenced in a study of T cell clonotyping in hematopoietic cell transplantation. Produced via immunoSEQ multiplex PCR; TCRdb's table is partial and in-frame only. The sample holds about 69,000 clones, over 90% seen once. Specimen: peripheral blood mononuclear cells. The receptors were sampled from a man in his fifties in good health. Some clones in this sample may be carry-over from other donors' samples.

To note about this clone: A read error may produce the germline difference seen at one junction end. The chain combines TRBV7-7 with TRBJ2-1; the D gene is possibly TRBD1 (6 bases). The CDR3 is 13 residues long. Germline CDR1 SSHAT, CDR2 FNYEAQ (reference sequence). CDR3: CASSRVGGNEQFF. In DNA, the CDR3 is TGTGCTAGCAGCCGGGTAGGGGGCAATGAGCAGTTCTTC.

This sequence joins TRBV6-1 and TRBJ1-1; D gene ambiguous. Trimming cost V 6 bases and J 5 bases, with 10 bases left between them. The CDR3 runs to 12 residues. Germline loops: CDR1 MNHNS, CDR2 SASEGT. CDR3 amino acids: CASRGGSTEAFF. In nucleotides, the CDR3 is TGTGCCAGCAGGGGCGGGTCGACTGAAGCTTTCTTT.

The V and J genes are TRBV6-1 and TRBJ2-2; D unresolved. V was shortened by 4 bases and J by 2 bases, with 11 bases between the two germline ends. The CDR3 sequence is 15 residues long. The V gene's germline CDR1 is MNHNS and CDR2 SASEGT. The CDR3 DNA follows: TGTGCCAGCAGTGCCAGACATGGAAACACCGGGGAGCTGTTTTTT. It is translated as CASSARHGNTGELFF.

This chain connects TRBV5-1 to TRBJ1-1; D remains unclear. Between the trimmed V and J ends, which lost 3 bases and 1 base, there was a span of 10 bases. Germline V gene data show CDR1 as SGHRS and CDR2 as YFSETQ. The CDR3 loop spans 14 amino acids. The CDR3 coding sequence is TGCGCCAGCAGCTCAGGTACAGCGAACACTGAAGCTTTCTTT. Its protein is CASSSGTANTEAFF.

The chain employs TRBV6-1 and TRBJ1-2; 7 bases line up with TRBD1. The CDR3 extends over 15 amino acids. V dropped 4 bases and J dropped 1; count of bases not matched to a gene: 6. Germline-derived CDR1 and CDR2 are MNHNS and SASEGT. The CDR3 sequence: CASSGQGWGNYGYTF. CDR3 DNA sequence: TGTGCCAGCAGTGGACAGGGTTGGGGTAACTATGGCTACACCTTC.

The CDR3 DNA reads as TGTGCCTGGGAAGGGCAGGGAGGTGAAAAACTGTTTTTT. Its protein is CAWEGQGGEKLFF. The chain couples TRBV7-9 to TRBJ1-4; possible D gene TRBD1, 5 bases. Germline values: CDR1 SEHNR, CDR2 FQNEAQ (reference sequence). Trimming left V 11 bases short and J 7 bases short, with 17 bases between. The CDR3 contains 13 residues.

V usage is TRBV19 and J usage is TRBJ1-6, with D hard to call. V was cut by 5 bases and J by 7 bases, with 15 bases left in between. Germline lookup yields CDR1 LNHDA and CDR2 SQIVND (reference sequence). The CDR3 sequence is 15 residues long. The CDR3 loop reads CASSPAWGGNSPLHF. The DNA of the CDR3 is TGTGCCAGTAGTCCAGCCTGGGGTGGAAATTCACCCCTCCACTTT.

The chain is built from TRBV19 and TRBJ1-4, with unresolved D. With 6 bases removed from V and 3 bases from J, the gap between germline ends came to 14 bases. The CDR3 runs to 15 residues. Germline CDR1 is LNHDA and CDR2 is SQIVND (reference sequence). The CDR3 protein is CASRVPGGSNEKLFF. CDR3 nucleotides: TGTGCCAGTAGGGTTCCCGGCGGTTCTAATGAAAAACTGTTTTTT.

This chain connects TRBV5-6 to TRBJ2-2; 10 bases agree with TRBD2. The junction had 11 bases not matched to a gene; V was cut back by 3 bases and J by 0 bases. The CDR3 has 19 amino acids. Germline-derived CDR1 and CDR2 are SGHDT and YYEEEE. CDR3 sequence (DNA): TGTGCCAGCAGCTCTCTAGGCCTAGCGGGGGTCACGAACACCGGGGAGCTGTTTTTT. As protein: CASSSLGLAGVTNTGELFF.

V usage is TRBV4-3 and J usage is TRBJ2-7; either TRBD1 or TRBD2 may fit D (7 bases each). The germline V gene encodes CDR1 LGHNA and CDR2 YSLEER. Trimming shortened V by 4 bases and J by 3 bases, and 16 bases separated the two germline ends. The CDR3 is 15 amino acids. The DNA for the CDR3 is TGCGCCAGCAGCCCACACAGGGGAGGGAGCTACGAGCAGTACTTC. This translates into CASSPHRGGSYEQYF.

The V and J genes are TRBV2 and TRBJ2-1, with TRBD2 as a possible D gene (5 bases). Germline V gene data show CDR1 as SNHLY and CDR2 as FYNNEI. Trimming stripped 7 bases from V and 1 base from J, with 17 bases between. CDR3 length: 16 amino acids. The CDR3 bases are TGTGCCAGCACCGACACGGGGAAGACATCCTACAATGAGCAGTTCTTC. Translation gives CASTDTGKTSYNEQFF.

The gene calls are TRBV5-8 and TRBJ1-5; D ambiguous. CDR1 and CDR2 from the germline V gene are SGHTS and YDEGEE. The CDR3 loop spans 19 amino acids. Trimming removed 1 base at V and 1 base at J, with 21 bases between. In DNA form, the CDR3 reads TGTGCCAGCAGCTTGCCCCCTTGGGAGCAACTGGGAAGCAATCAGCCCCAGCATTTT. This translates into CASSLPPWEQLGSNQPQHF.

The chain recombines TRBV6-1 with TRBJ2-1; D perhaps matches TRBD1 (5 bases). The ends were cut back, 4 bases at V and 3 bases at J, with 13 bases in the middle. This CDR3 has 15 amino acids. Germline CDR1 MNHNS, CDR2 SASEGT. CDR3 sequence (DNA): TGTGCCAGCAGTGGCCAAGGGGTCGTCTACAATGAGCAGTTCTTC. Protein sequence: CASSGQGVVYNEQFF.

The V call is TRBV7-2, the J call TRBJ1-5, with 7 nucleotides matching TRBD1. Germline V gene data show CDR1 as SGHTA and CDR2 as FQGNSA. The CDR3 is 15 amino acids. Unmatched junction bases numbered 11, after V lost 5 bases and J lost 7 bases. The CDR3 nucleotides read TGTGCCAGCAGCATACAAAATAACAGGGGACAGCCCCAGCATTTT. Protein product: CASSIQNNRGQPQHF.

In DNA form, the CDR3 reads TGTGCCACCCGTCGAGGGGGGGCTGGTAATGAGCAGTTCTTC. This codes for CATRRGGAGNEQFF. This chain links TRBV19 with TRBJ2-1; the D gene is possibly TRBD2 (7 bases). The CDR3 is 14 residues long. CDR1 and CDR2 (germline): LNHDA, SQIVND (reference sequence). V was clipped by 10 bases and J by 7 bases, with 20 bases between them.

The chain is built from TRBV6-6 and TRBJ2-1, with D possibly TRBD2 on 6 matching bases. Trimming took off 5 bases at V and 3 bases at J, with 17 bases between the two ends. The germline V gene has CDR1 MNHNY and CDR2 SVGAGI (reference sequence). This CDR3 is built from 16 residues. CDR3 region: CASSQWTGGSYNEQFF. The DNA of the CDR3 is TGTGCCAGCAGTCAATGGACTGGGGGGAGCTACAATGAGCAGTTCTTC.

The CDR3, as DNA: TGTGCCAGCAGCCCCCCCCTAGCGGGGGGATACACCGGGGAGCTGTTTTTT. Translation: CASSPPLAGGYTGELFF. This rearrangement joins TRBV5-4 to TRBJ2-2; 11 nucleotides match TRBD2. Looked up from germline, CDR1 is SGHNT and CDR2 is YYREEE (reference sequence). The CDR3 has 17 residues. Unmatched junction bases numbered 8, after V lost 4 bases and J lost 3 bases. The variable domain in full, completed from reference TRBV5-4 and TRBJ2-2, reads ETGVTQSPTHLIKTRGQQVTLRCSSQSGHNTVSWYQQALGQGPQFIFQYYREEENGRGNFPPRFSGLQFPNYSSELNVNALELDDSALYLCASSPPLAGGYTGELFFGEGSRLTVL.

The sample holds one count of this clone. This sequence joins TRBV7-2 and TRBJ1-1; the D gene is possibly TRBD1 (6 bases). Trimming cost V 3 bases and J 4 bases, with 15 bases left between them. CDR3 length: 15 residues. Germline V gene lookup returns CDR1 SGHTA and CDR2 FQGNSA. CDR3 coding DNA: TGTGCCAGCAGCTTGGGGACATGGGGAAGCACTGAAGCTTTCTTT. Amino acids: CASSLGTWGSTEAFF.

The chain joins TRBV29-1 to TRBJ2-7; D is perhaps TRBD1 (6 bases). Germline lookup yields CDR1 SQVTM and CDR2 ANQGSEA. This CDR3 comprises 15 residues. Deletions cut 4 bases from V and 3 bases from J, with 19 bases between. The CDR3 is CSVVAPGTTLYEQYF. The CDR3 region has the DNA TGCAGCGTTGTAGCCCCCGGGACAACACTCTACGAGCAGTACTTC.

The chain couples TRBV6-5 to TRBJ1-2; D perhaps matches TRBD1 (5 bases). Trimming removed 2 bases at V and 4 bases at J, with 8 bases between. This CDR3 has 13 amino acids. Per germline, CDR1 MNHEY and CDR2 SVGAGI. Written as DNA, the CDR3 is TGTGCCAGCAGTTACAGGGACTTCTATGGCTACACCTTC. Protein: CASSYRDFYGYTF.

J is TRBJ2-1 and V is TRBV28, with 7 bases lining up with TRBD1. Trimming cost V 7 bases and J 1 base; bases outside gene matches: 4. The CDR3 length is 14 residues. Germline V lookup: CDR1 MDHEN, CDR2 SYDVKM. In DNA, the CDR3 is TGTGCCAGCACAGTGACAGGGTCCTACAATGAGCAGTTCTTC. Protein: CASTVTGSYNEQFF.